Listed here are 5 T cell receptor beta chains from one sample, sequenced in a study of blood T cell repertoires in COVID-19. Sequencing was performed with immunoSEQ multiplex PCR; in TCRdb, only in-frame clones are kept and a portion is missing. The table includes roughly 100,000 clones, about 89% detected once. Sequencing used peripheral blood. These receptor sequences come from a human donor in a cohort sampled during active COVID-19.

The CDR3 spells CASSQTSGRAYEQFF. The CDR3, as DNA: TGTGCCAGTAGCCAAACTAGCGGGAGGGCCTATGAGCAGTTCTTC. This chain uses TRBV19 with TRBJ2-1; 13 bases are shared with TRBD2. The CDR3 extends over 15 amino acids. Germline loops: CDR1 LNHDA, CDR2 SQIVND (reference sequence). Trimming at V came to 6 bases and at J to 8 bases, leaving 7 bases not matched to a gene. Looking up the rest from reference TRBV19 and TRBJ2-1 gives the full variable domain: DGGITQSPKYLFRKEGQNVTLSCEQNLNHDAMYWYRQDPGQGLRLIYYSQIVNDFQKGDIAEGYSVSREKKESFPLTVTSAQKNPTAFYLCASSQTSGRAYEQFFGPGTRLTVL.

The gene calls are TRBV18 and TRBJ2-1, with 7 bases identical to TRBD1. Trimming took 6 bases from V and 2 from J; bases not matched to a gene: 7. This CDR3 has 15 residues. Germline CDR1 and CDR2: KGHSH and LQKENI. In DNA form, the CDR3 reads TGTGCCAGCTCGGGTCAGGGGGAGACCTACAATGAGCAGTTCTTC. This translates into CASSGQGETYNEQFF.

This clone was observed once. The V call is TRBV3-1 (or the pseudogene TRBV3-2), the J call TRBJ1-1, with 10 bases matching TRBD1. The CDR3 spans 16 residues. J lost 0 bases, V lost 6 bases, and 7 bases had no gene match. Germline CDR1 LGHDT, CDR2 YNNKEL (reference sequence). The CDR3 protein is CASRTGTGDMNTEAFF. The CDR3 nucleotides are TGTGCCAGCAGAACCGGGACAGGGGACATGAACACTGAAGCTTTCTTT.

The J gene is TRBJ1-2, the V gene TRBV11-3; no clear D. The CDR3 totals 12 residues. Germline CDR1 is SGHNT and CDR2 is YENEEA. Deletions cut 10 bases from V and 0 bases from J, with 9 bases between. In nucleotides, the CDR3 is TGTGCCACGGAGCGGTCTAACTATGGCTACACCTTC. Amino acid sequence: CATERSNYGYTF. Full variable domain (missing parts from reference TRBV11-3 and TRBJ1-2): EAGVVQSPRYKIIEKKQPVAFWCNPISGHNTLYWYLQNLGQGPELLIRYENEEAVDDSQLPKDRFSAERLKGVDSTLKIQPAELGDSAVYLCATERSNYGYTFGSGTRLTVV.

The chain is built from TRBV5-8 and TRBJ2-5; D is possibly TRBD2 (6 bases). This CDR3 contains 15 residues. Germline V gene data show CDR1 as SGHTS and CDR2 as YDEGEE. The V and J ends lost 4 bases and 1 base respectively, with 14 bases between them. The CDR3 region is CASSNILASQETQYF. The CDR3 DNA sequence: TGTGCCAGCAGCAATATCCTAGCGTCCCAAGAGACCCAGTACTTC.